Below are 5 T cell receptor beta chains sequenced from a single sample in a study of T cells after yellow fever vaccination. Each CDR3 protein gets one entry after TCRdb re-called the 5' RACE reads with MiXCR. The data show hundreds of thousands of distinct CDR3 sequences, roughly 20% seen once. The sequenced sample was PBMCs, obtained before the yellow fever booster vaccination. The receptors shown here come from a man aged 18 to 35 who received the YFV17D yellow fever vaccine.

J is TRBJ2-3 and V is TRBV12-3 or TRBV12-4; 10 bases align to TRBD2. V shed 6 bases, J shed 5 bases, and the junction held 8 bases outside the gene matches. The CDR3 extends over 15 amino acids. Here the CDR3 reads CASSAAGGPGDTQYF. CDR3 in DNA: TGTGCCAGCAGCGCAGCGGGGGGGCCGGGAGATACGCAGTATTTT.

This clonotype was observed a handful of times. The V gene is TRBV20-1, the J gene TRBJ1-5, with D unresolved. CDR3 size: 12 residues. Germline CDR1 and CDR2: DFQATT and SNEGSKA (reference sequence). Deletions cut 6 bases from V and 4 bases from J, with 10 bases between. The chain's CDR3 is CSAQRANQPQHF. DNA of the CDR3: TGCAGTGCACAGCGGGCTAATCAGCCCCAGCATTTT.

The chain is built from TRBV9 and TRBJ2-7; TRBD1 is a possible D gene (5 bases). Per the germline V gene, CDR1 is SGDLS and CDR2 is YYNGEE. Deletions cut 1 base from V and 2 bases from J, with 13 bases between. The CDR3 sequence is 15 residues long. The CDR3 nucleotides are TGTGCCAGCAGCGTAATGGCAGGGCCCGCCTACGAGCAGTACTTC. Protein product: CASSVMAGPAYEQYF. Together with reference TRBV9 and TRBJ2-7, the CDR3 gives the full variable domain: DSGVTQTPKHLITATGQRVTLRCSPRSGDLSVYWYQQSLDQGLQFLIQYYNGEERAKGNILERFSAQQFPDLHSELNLSSLELGDSALYFCASSVMAGPAYEQYFGPGTRLTVT.

This clonotype was counted a few times. This rearrangement joins TRBV6-2 or TRBV6-3 to TRBJ2-2, with D hard to call. Germline V gene lookup returns CDR1 MNHEY and CDR2 SVGEGT. The V end was cut by 7 bases, the J end by 0 bases, with 9 bases between. This CDR3 comprises 14 residues. DNA for the CDR3: TGTGCCAGCAATGGACCAACGAACACCGGGGAGCTGTTTTTT. Its protein product is CASNGPTNTGELFF.

The gene calls are TRBV7-9 and TRBJ1-5; D gene uncertain. CDR1 is SEHNR and CDR2 is FQNEAQ in the germline V gene (reference sequence). V was trimmed by 4 bases and J by 5 bases, leaving 15 bases between them. The CDR3 is made up of 15 amino acids. CDR3 DNA: TGTGCCAGCAGCTCCCCCCAGGCAGGTGATCAGCCCCAGCATTTT. This encodes CASSSPQAGDQPQHF.